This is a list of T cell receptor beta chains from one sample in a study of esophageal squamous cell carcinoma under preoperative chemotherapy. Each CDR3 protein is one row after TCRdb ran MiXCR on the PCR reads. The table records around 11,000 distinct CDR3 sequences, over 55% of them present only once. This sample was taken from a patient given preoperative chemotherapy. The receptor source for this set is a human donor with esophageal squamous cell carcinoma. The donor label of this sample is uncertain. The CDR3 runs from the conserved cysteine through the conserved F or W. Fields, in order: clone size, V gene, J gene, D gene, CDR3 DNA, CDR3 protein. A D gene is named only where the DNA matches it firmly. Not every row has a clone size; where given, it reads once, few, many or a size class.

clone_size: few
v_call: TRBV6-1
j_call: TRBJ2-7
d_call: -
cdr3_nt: TGTGCCAGCGGGGAATTTGGGGGAAGCTACACAGAGACGCAGTACTTC
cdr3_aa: CASGEFGGSYTETQYF

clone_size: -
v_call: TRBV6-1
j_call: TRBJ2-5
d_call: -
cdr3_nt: TGTGCCAGCAGTATTGCGGAACAAGAGACCCAGTACTTC
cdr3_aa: CASSIAEQETQYF

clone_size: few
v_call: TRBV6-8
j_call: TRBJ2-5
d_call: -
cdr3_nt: TGTGCCAGCAGTGGGTTTGGGGGAAGTGACACAGATACCCAGTATTTC
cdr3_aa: CASSGFGGSDTDTQYF

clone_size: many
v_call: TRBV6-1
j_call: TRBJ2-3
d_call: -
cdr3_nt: TGTGCCAGCAGGGAATTTGGGGGAAGCGACACAGAGACGCAGTATTTT
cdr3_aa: CASREFGGSDTETQYF

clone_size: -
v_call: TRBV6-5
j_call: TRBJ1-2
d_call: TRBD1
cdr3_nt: TGTGCCAGCAGTTACTCGCCCGCGACAGGGGAAGGAATTTGGAGCTATGGCTACACCTTC
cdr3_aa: CASSYSPATGEGIWSYGYTF

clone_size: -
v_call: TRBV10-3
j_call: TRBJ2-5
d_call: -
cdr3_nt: TGTGCGGGGCTCGGGGGGCCCGGCCCAGATACCCAGTACTTC
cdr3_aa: CAGLGGPGPDTQYF

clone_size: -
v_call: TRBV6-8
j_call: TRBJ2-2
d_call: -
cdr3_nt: TGTGCCAAGGGCGGGGCGAAGTCCGGGGAGCTGTTTTTT
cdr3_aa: CAKGGAKSGELFF

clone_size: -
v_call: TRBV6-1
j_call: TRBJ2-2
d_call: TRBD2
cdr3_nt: TGTGCCAGCAGCCCACGAAGACTAGCGGGAGTGTTTGGGGACACCGGGGAGCTGTTTTTT
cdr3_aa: CASSPRRLAGVFGDTGELFF

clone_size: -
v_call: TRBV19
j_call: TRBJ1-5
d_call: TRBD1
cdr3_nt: TGTGCCAGTAGTACCTACAGGGGGTTGGATCAGCCCCAGCATTTT
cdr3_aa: CASSTYRGLDQPQHF

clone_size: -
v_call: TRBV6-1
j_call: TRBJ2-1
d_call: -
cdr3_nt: TGTGCCAGCCGTACCGGTCGATCGGAGCAGTTCTTC
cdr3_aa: CASRTGRSEQFF

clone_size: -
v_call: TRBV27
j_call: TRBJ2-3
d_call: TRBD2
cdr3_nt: TGTGCCACCAACGGGAGGGGCGGGCGTGCCAAAGACACTCAGTATTTT
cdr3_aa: CATNGRGGRAKDTQYF

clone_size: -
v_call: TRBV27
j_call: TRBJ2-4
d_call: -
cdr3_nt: TGTGCCAGCAGTTTAGATTGGGGAGACATTCAGTACTTC
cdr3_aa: CASSLDWGDIQYF

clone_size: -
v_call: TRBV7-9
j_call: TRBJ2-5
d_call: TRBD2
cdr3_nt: TGTGCCAGCAGCTTCTACCAGCGGGAGGGATATGCTGAGCAGTACTTC
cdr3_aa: CASSFYQREGYAEQYF

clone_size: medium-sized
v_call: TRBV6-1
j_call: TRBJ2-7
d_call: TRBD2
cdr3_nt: TGTGCCAGCAGCCGAGGGGAGGGGTACGAGCAGTACTTC
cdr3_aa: CASSRGEGYEQYF

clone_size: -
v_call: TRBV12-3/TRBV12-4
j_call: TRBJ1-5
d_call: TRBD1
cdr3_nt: TGTGCCAGCACCATAAATGGACAGGGGAATCAGCCCCAGCATTTT
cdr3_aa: CASTINGQGNQPQHF

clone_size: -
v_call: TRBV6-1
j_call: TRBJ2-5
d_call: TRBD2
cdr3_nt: TGTGCCAGCAGTGAAGCCGCGGGAGGGCCACATGAGCAGTACTTC
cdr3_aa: CASSEAAGGPHEQYF

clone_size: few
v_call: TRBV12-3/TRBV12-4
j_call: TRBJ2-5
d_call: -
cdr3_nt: TGTGCCAGCAGTTCCGAGGTGACGCAAGAGACCCAGTACTTC
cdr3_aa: CASSSEVTQETQYF

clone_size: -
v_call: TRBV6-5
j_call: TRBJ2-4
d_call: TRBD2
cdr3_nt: TGTGCCAGCAGTCCACTCGAGGACACCACGGGACTAGGAAAGGCTCGGGTTCAGTACTTC
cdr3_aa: CASSPLEDTTGLGKARVQYF

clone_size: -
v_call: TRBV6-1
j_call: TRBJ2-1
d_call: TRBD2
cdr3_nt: TGTGCCAGCAGTGAAGATAGGAGTTGGCTAGCGGACAATGAGCAGTTCTTC
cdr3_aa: CASSEDRSWLADNEQFF

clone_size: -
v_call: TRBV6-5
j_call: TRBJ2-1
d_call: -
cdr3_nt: TGTGCCAGCAGTTGGGAGGATGAGCAGTTCTTC
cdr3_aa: CASSWEDEQFF